One and the same sample provided the 31 T cell receptor beta chains below, sequenced in a study of T cells in pancreatic ductal adenocarcinoma. Selected pancreatic ductal adenocarcinoma patients had undergone surgery without neoadjuvant therapy. The protocol was immunoSEQ multiplex PCR, while the TCRdb copy is restricted to in-frame clones and leaves out a portion. This sample has roughly 17,000 clones, with 91% found just once. The sequencing sample was made of PBMCs. The receptors come from a human donor with pancreatic ductal adenocarcinoma.

This rearrangement joins TRBV14 to TRBJ1-1; no clear D gene. V was trimmed by 4 bases and J by 0 bases, leaving 9 bases between them. The germline CDR1 and CDR2 sequences are SGHDN and FVKESK. This CDR3 is built from 14 residues. The DNA of the CDR3 is TGTGCCAGCAGCCCAAATAGGGTGAACACTGAAGCTTTCTTT. As protein: CASSPNRVNTEAFF.

This chain uses TRBV29-1 with TRBJ1-1; 8 bases line up with TRBD1. The CDR3 length is 14 residues. Germline values: CDR1 SQVTM, CDR2 ANQGSEA. J gave up 6 bases and V 7 bases, and 13 bases lay outside the gene matches. The CDR3 nucleotides are TGCAGCGCCCCAGGGGGCGCGGCAGATGCTGAAGCTTTCTTT. Translation: CSAPGGAADAEAFF.

The chain employs TRBV12-5 and TRBJ2-7; a possible D gene is TRBD2 (5 bases). V was clipped by 3 bases and J by 2 bases, with 11 bases between them. Germline-derived CDR1 and CDR2 are LGHNT and FRNRAP. The CDR3 is 14 residues long. The DNA for the CDR3 is TGTGCTAGTGGTTTTGCGGGCGTCACCTACGAGCAGTACTTC. Protein sequence: CASGFAGVTYEQYF.

V and J are TRBV7-2 and TRBJ1-5; 7 bases are a match to TRBD1. Germline CDR1 SGHTA, CDR2 FQGNSA. V was clipped by 1 base and J by 4 bases; unmatched bases: 4. This CDR3 region has 15 residues. For the CDR3, the DNA is TGTGCCAGCAGCTTAGACAGGGGCGGTAATCAGCCCCAGCATTTT. Its protein product is CASSLDRGGNQPQHF.

This rearrangement joins TRBV15 to TRBJ1-5; no clear D gene. In germline, CDR1 is LNHNV, CDR2 YYDKDF (reference sequence). This CDR3 comprises 16 residues. Trimming removed 0 bases at V and 0 bases at J, with 9 bases between. The CDR3 nucleotides are TGTGCCACCAGCAGAGATTTTGGGTATAGCAATCAGCCCCAGCATTTT. It specifies CATSRDFGYSNQPQHF.

The chain recombines TRBV30 with TRBJ1-1; 8 nucleotides align to TRBD1. Germline-derived CDR1 and CDR2 are GTSNPN and SVGIG (reference sequence). The V gene end was trimmed by 2 bases and the J gene end by 1 base; junction bases not matched to a gene: 6. The length of the CDR3 is 15 residues. The CDR3 region has the DNA TGTGCCTGGAGTCCAGGGGGCGCGAGGAACACTGAAGCTTTCTTT. This gives the protein CAWSPGGARNTEAFF.

This chain links TRBV18 with TRBJ2-7, with D maybe TRBD2 (6 bases). CDR3 length equals 15 residues. Germline V gives CDR1 KGHSH, CDR2 LQKENI. Deletions cut 3 bases from V and 2 bases from J, with 14 bases between. The CDR3 DNA follows: TGTGCCAGCTCACCGCTGGGGGGATCTCCCTACGAGCAGTACTTC. As protein: CASSPLGGSPYEQYF.

This chain links TRBV6-6 with TRBJ2-5; TRBD1 or TRBD2 may be the D gene (6 bases each). The J call may not be correct, given that the DNA end is closer to TRBJ2-7. Germline CDR1 is MNHNY and CDR2 is SVGAGI (reference sequence). The CDR3 runs 16 residues. Here the CDR3 reads CASSYSRGVGSYEQYF. Written as DNA, the CDR3 is TGTGCCAGCAGTTACTCGAGGGGGGTAGGATCCTACGAGCAGTACTTC.

The V gene is TRBV15, the J gene TRBJ1-5; TRBD1 is a possible D gene (5 bases). Trimming removed 0 bases from V and 0 bases from J, with 18 bases in between. Per the germline V gene, CDR1 is LNHNV and CDR2 is YYDKDF (reference sequence). CDR3 length: 19 residues. The CDR3 loop reads CATSRDRRGPEYSNQPQHF. The CDR3 DNA sequence: TGTGCCACCAGCAGAGATCGGAGGGGCCCTGAGTATAGCAATCAGCCCCAGCATTTT.

The chain uses TRBV6-5 and TRBJ2-5; D not certain. V lost 0 bases to trimming and J lost 0 bases, with 2 bases between them. Germline CDR1 is MNHEY and CDR2 is SVGAGI. The CDR3 totals 13 residues. The CDR3 DNA reads TGTGCCAGCAGTTACTCGGACCAAGAGACCCAGTACTTC. It translates to CASSYSDQETQYF.

This chain links TRBV11-2 with TRBJ1-2; 11 bases agree with TRBD1. Germline V gene data show CDR1 as SGHAT and CDR2 as FQNNGV. The CDR3 loop spans 15 amino acids. V shed 3 bases and J 2 bases; nucleotides not matched to a gene: 2. The CDR3 DNA reads TGTGCCAGCAGCTTGGGACAGGGGGGGAACTATGGCTACACCTTC. Translated, it gives CASSLGQGGNYGYTF.

CDR3 amino acids: CASSSRTGGLGGYTF. CDR3 DNA sequence: TGTGCCAGCAGTTCGCGGACAGGGGGCTTAGGTGGCTACACCTTC. V gene TRBV7-6 combines with J gene TRBJ1-2; 11 bases match TRBD1. Trimming removed 6 bases from V and 7 bases from J; junction bases left unmatched: 10. The CDR3 extends over 15 amino acids. Germline loops: CDR1 SGHVS, CDR2 FNYEAQ.

The rearrangement uses TRBV12-5 and TRBJ1-5, with 9 bases fitting TRBD1. The germline V gene has CDR1 LGHNT and CDR2 FRNRAP. The V and J ends lost 2 bases and 5 bases, in that order; junction bases with no gene match: 10. This CDR3 region has 17 residues. The CDR3 nucleotides are TGTGCTAGTGGTTTGACTTCGGGACAGGGAGAGGATCAGCCCCAGCATTTT. This encodes CASGLTSGQGEDQPQHF.

The chain combines TRBV7-2 with TRBJ2-5; 9 bases line up with TRBD2. The CDR3 spans 15 residues. Germline V gene data show CDR1 as SGHTA and CDR2 as FQGNSA. V lost 1 base and J lost 5; bases outside the gene matches: 5. The CDR3 protein is CASSLGAGGQETQYF. For the CDR3, the DNA is TGTGCCAGCAGCTTAGGCGCGGGAGGGCAGGAGACCCAGTACTTC. Full variable domain (missing parts from reference TRBV7-2 and TRBJ2-5): GAGVSQSPSNKVTEKGKDVELRCDPISGHTALYWYRQSLGQGLEFLIYFQGNSAPDKSGLPSDRFSAERTGGSVSTLTIQRTQQEDSAVYLCASSLGAGGQETQYFGPGTRLLVL.

V gene TRBV5-4 combines with J gene TRBJ1-2; D unclear. The V gene's germline CDR1 is SGHNT and CDR2 YYREEE (reference sequence). The CDR3 covers 14 residues. Trimming took off 2 bases at V and 3 bases at J, with 11 bases between the two ends. The CDR3 region is CASSLRTEDYGYTF. CDR3 DNA: TGTGCCAGCAGCTTAAGGACGGAGGACTATGGCTACACCTTC.

The V gene is TRBV6-5, the J gene TRBJ1-2; D gene unclear. Trimming left V 0 bases short and J 5 bases short, with 13 bases between. This CDR3 spans 15 amino acids. CDR1 MNHEY and CDR2 SVGAGI come from the germline V gene. CDR3 nucleotides: TGTGCCAGCAGTTACTCGCAGGTGATGGGTTATGGCTACACCTTC. Its translation is CASSYSQVMGYGYTF.

This chain links TRBV5-4 with TRBJ1-2, with D perhaps TRBD1 (5 bases). The CDR3 length is 15 residues. Germline V gene sequence: CDR1 SGHNT, CDR2 YYREEE (reference sequence). Trimming shortened V by 0 bases and J by 4 bases, and 13 bases separated the two germline ends. The CDR3 is CASSLEGLKLYGYTF. In DNA form, the CDR3 reads TGTGCCAGCAGCTTGGAGGGACTCAAGCTCTATGGCTACACCTTC.

This chain links TRBV5-4 with TRBJ2-5; possible D gene TRBD2, 6 bases. Germline loops: CDR1 SGHNT, CDR2 YYREEE (reference sequence). This CDR3 has 15 amino acids. V lost 0 bases, J lost 4 bases, and 13 bases lay in between. As DNA, the CDR3 is TGTGCCAGCAGCTTGGGCGCGGGGCTGGTAGAGACCCAGTACTTC. This codes for CASSLGAGLVETQYF.

The genes are TRBV5-1 and TRBJ2-7; 11 positions match TRBD1. The junction had 5 bases not matched to a gene; V was cut back by 0 bases and J by 6 bases. In germline, CDR1 is SGHRS, CDR2 YFSETQ. CDR3 length: 15 amino acids. For the CDR3, the DNA is TGCGCCAGCAGCTTGGGCCAGGGGACAGGGGGCGAGCAGTACTTC. Translation gives CASSLGQGTGGEQYF.

CDR3: CASSIAQIPGQGPSTNEKLFF. Here the CDR3 DNA reads TGTGCCAGTAGTATAGCGCAGATACCGGGACAGGGCCCTTCAACTAATGAAAAACTGTTTTTT. This rearrangement joins TRBV19 to TRBJ1-4; 9 bases are a match to TRBD1. This CDR3 contains 21 residues. V shed 1 base, J shed 0 bases, and the junction held 15 bases outside the gene matches. The germline V gene has CDR1 LNHDA and CDR2 SQIVND (reference sequence).

Written as DNA, the CDR3 is TGTGCCAGCAGCTTGGCGATTAGGACTAGCGGGAGCTACGAGCAGTACTTC. This gives the protein CASSLAIRTSGSYEQYF. The chain carries TRBV5-4 and TRBJ2-7, with 13 bases lining up with TRBD2. CDR3 length: 17 residues. CDR1 is SGHNT, CDR2 YYREEE, per germline (reference sequence). V gave up 0 bases and J gave up 3 bases; unmatched junction bases: 6. The whole variable domain, filled in from reference TRBV5-4 and TRBJ2-7, reads ETGVTQSPTHLIKTRGQQVTLRCSSQSGHNTVSWYQQALGQGPQFIFQYYREEENGRGNFPPRFSGLQFPNYSSELNVNALELDDSALYLCASSLAIRTSGSYEQYFGPGTRLTVT.

V gene TRBV30 combines with J gene TRBJ2-7, with TRBD2 matching over 11 bases. With V trimmed by 0 bases and J by 11 bases, 3 bases remained unmatched. Per the germline V gene, CDR1 is GTSNPN and CDR2 is SVGIG (reference sequence). The CDR3 is 12 amino acids. The CDR3 DNA reads as TGTGCCTGGAGTGTCCGGGGACTAGCGGAGTACTTC. Encoded protein: CAWSVRGLAEYF.

The chain is built from TRBV9 and TRBJ2-3, with D tentatively TRBD1 or TRBD2 (7 bases each). Trimming stripped 2 bases from V and 0 bases from J, with 22 bases between. CDR1 SGDLS and CDR2 YYNGEE come from the germline V gene. The CDR3 has 19 residues. CDR3 in DNA: TGTGCCAGCAGCGTCCCCGGGGAGGGGGCTAAGAGGAGCACAGATACGCAGTATTTT. It specifies CASSVPGEGAKRSTDTQYF.

The chain has TRBV21-1 and TRBJ2-1; the DNA was not used to check the table's D call, TRBD2. TRBV21-1 constitutes a pseudogene. CDR3 length equals 17 residues. The CDR3: CASSKRLAESSYNEQFF. Here the CDR3 DNA reads TGTGCCAGCAGCAAAAGACTAGCGGAGAGCTCCTACAATGAGCAGTTCTTC.

This sequence joins TRBV6-5 and TRBJ1-3, with D hard to call. CDR3 length: 12 amino acids. Trimming removed 6 bases at V and 4 bases at J, with 7 bases between. In germline, CDR1 is MNHEY, CDR2 SVGAGI. For the CDR3, the DNA is TGTGCCAGCAGATCTACAGGAAACACCATATATTTT. Its protein is CASRSTGNTIYF.

This chain uses TRBV6-5 with TRBJ1-1, with D possibly being TRBD1 (5 bases). Looked up from germline, CDR1 is MNHEY and CDR2 is SVGAGI. The CDR3 is 15 residues long. With 0 bases removed from V and 3 bases from J, the gap between germline ends came to 11 bases. This CDR3 reads CASSYSGTTYTEAFF. CDR3 nucleotides: TGTGCCAGCAGTTACTCTGGGACTACCTACACTGAAGCTTTCTTT.

J is TRBJ2-3 and V is TRBV7-9; no clear D gene. The germline CDR1 and CDR2 sequences are SEHNR and FQNEAQ (reference sequence). Trimming pared 5 bases from V and 6 bases from J, leaving 9 bases between. This CDR3 has 12 amino acids. The chain's CDR3 is CASSPHEDTQYF. CDR3 nucleotides: TGTGCCAGCAGCCCCCATGAGGATACGCAGTATTTT.

This chain uses TRBV5-1 with TRBJ1-1, with 7 nucleotides matching TRBD1. Losses at the gene ends were 6 bases for V and 5 bases for J; bases not matched to a gene: 10. Germline CDR1 and CDR2: SGHRS and YFSETQ. The CDR3 loop spans 14 amino acids. CDR3 region: CASIEEGARTEAFF. The CDR3 DNA is TGCGCCAGCATCGAGGAGGGGGCGAGGACTGAAGCTTTCTTT.

The chain couples TRBV4-1 to TRBJ1-1, with 7 bases matching TRBD1. V was pared by 4 bases and J by 2 bases, with 10 bases of the junction left unmatched. CDR1 and CDR2 (germline): MGHRA, YSYEKL. CDR3 size: 16 residues. CDR3: CASSLAPGQINTEAFF. CDR3 nucleotide sequence: TGCGCCAGCAGCCTTGCTCCGGGACAGATTAACACTGAAGCTTTCTTT.

CDR3 coding DNA: TGTGCCAGCAGCGCCCCGACAGGGGGCGCATCCCCGGCTGGAAACACCATATATTTT. Translation gives CASSAPTGGASPAGNTIYF. V gene TRBV9 combines with J gene TRBJ1-3; 10 bases map to TRBD1. From germline, CDR1 is SGDLS and CDR2 YYNGEE. Germline trimming cut 3 bases from V and 2 bases from J; bases unmatched to any gene: 14. The CDR3 spans 19 residues.

The chain combines TRBV30 with TRBJ1-6, with 11 bases fitting TRBD1. J gave up 4 bases and V 1 base, and 6 bases lay outside the gene matches. The CDR3 consists of 17 residues. Germline values: CDR1 GTSNPN, CDR2 SVGIG (reference sequence). Here the CDR3 reads CAWSAGTGGRYNSPLHF. The DNA of the CDR3 is TGTGCCTGGAGTGCGGGGACAGGGGGTCGGTATAATTCACCCCTCCACTTT.